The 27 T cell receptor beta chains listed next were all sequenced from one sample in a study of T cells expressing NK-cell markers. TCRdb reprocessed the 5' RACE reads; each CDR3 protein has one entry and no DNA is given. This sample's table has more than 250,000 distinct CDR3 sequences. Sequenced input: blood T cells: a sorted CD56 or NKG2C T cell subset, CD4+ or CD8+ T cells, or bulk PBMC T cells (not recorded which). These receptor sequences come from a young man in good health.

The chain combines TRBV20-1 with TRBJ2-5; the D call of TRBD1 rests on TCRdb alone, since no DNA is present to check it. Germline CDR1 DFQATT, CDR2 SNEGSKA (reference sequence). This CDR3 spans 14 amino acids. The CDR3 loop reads CSATDRTGQETQYF.

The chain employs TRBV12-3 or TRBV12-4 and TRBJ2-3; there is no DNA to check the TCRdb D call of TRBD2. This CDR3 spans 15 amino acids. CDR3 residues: CASSPVVSGRDTQYF.

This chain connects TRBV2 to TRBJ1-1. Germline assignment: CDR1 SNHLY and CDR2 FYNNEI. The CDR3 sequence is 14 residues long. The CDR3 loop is CASSELTGNTEAFF.

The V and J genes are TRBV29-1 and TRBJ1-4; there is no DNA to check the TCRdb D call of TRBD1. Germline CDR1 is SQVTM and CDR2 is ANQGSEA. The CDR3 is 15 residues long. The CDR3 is CSAGVPQGKKEKLFF.

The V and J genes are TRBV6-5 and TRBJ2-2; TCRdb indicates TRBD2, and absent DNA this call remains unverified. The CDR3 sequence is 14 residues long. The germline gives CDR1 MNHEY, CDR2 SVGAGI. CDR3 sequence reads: CASSPRLVAGELFF.

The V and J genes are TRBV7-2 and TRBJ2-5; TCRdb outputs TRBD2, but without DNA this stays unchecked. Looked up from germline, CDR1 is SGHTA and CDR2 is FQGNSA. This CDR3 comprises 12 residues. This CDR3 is CASSVRRLIRDF.

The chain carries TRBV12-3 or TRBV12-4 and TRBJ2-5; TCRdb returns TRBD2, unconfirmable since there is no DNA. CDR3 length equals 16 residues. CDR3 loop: CASIHGASGNTKTQYF.

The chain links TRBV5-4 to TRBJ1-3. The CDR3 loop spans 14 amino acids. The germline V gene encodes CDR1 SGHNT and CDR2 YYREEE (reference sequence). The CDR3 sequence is CASSLQGSGNTIYF.

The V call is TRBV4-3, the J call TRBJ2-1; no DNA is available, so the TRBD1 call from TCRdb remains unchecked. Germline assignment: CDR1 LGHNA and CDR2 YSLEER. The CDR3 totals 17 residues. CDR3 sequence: CASSQDWRGGPNNEQFF.

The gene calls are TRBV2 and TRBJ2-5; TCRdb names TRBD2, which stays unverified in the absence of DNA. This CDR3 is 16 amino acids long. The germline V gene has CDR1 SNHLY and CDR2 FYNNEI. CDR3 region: CASSVGAAGGRETQYF.

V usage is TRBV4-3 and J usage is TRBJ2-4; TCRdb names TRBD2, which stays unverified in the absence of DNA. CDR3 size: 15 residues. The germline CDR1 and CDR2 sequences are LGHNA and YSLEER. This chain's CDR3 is CASSLSGTPKNIQYF.

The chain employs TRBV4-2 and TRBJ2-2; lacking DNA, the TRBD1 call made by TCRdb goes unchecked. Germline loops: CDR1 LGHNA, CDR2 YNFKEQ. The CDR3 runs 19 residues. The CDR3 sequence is CASSPGAGGSGTSPGELFF.

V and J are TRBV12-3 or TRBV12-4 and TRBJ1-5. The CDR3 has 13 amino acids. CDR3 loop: CASSLQPSQPQHF.

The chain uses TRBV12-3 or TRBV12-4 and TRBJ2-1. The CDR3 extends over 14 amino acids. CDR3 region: CASSLALGVDEQFF.

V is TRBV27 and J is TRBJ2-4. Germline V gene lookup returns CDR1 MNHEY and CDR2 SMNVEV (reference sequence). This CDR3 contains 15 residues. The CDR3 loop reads CASSLDVLAKNIQYF.

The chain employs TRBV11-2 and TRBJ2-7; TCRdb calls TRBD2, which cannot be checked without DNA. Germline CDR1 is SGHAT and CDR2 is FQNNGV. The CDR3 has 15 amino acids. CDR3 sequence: CASSLGGTQPYEQYF.

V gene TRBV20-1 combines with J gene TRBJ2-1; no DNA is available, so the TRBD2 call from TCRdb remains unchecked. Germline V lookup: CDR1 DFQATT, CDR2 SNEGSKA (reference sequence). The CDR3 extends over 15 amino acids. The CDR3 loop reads CSASPTSGEGVEQFF.

CDR3 in amino acids: CASSKGQYNEQFF. This chain uses TRBV12-3 or TRBV12-4 with TRBJ2-1; TCRdb designates TRBD1, a call that cannot be tested without DNA. The CDR3 sequence is 13 residues long.

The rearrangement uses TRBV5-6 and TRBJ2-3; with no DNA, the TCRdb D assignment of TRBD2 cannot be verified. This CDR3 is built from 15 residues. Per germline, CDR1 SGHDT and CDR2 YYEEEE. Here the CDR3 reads CASSLGRRRGDTQYF.

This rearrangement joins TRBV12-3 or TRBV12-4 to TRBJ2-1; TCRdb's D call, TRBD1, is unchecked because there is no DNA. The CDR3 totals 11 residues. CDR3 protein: CASSPDSQEFF.

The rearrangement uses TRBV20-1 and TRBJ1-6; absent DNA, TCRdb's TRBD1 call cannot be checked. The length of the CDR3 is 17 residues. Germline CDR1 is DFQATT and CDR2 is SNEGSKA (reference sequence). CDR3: CSARDRARSSYNSPLHF.

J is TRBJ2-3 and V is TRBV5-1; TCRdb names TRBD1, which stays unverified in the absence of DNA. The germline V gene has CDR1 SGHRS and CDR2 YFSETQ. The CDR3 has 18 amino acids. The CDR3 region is CASSFGTWTGGMTDTQYF.

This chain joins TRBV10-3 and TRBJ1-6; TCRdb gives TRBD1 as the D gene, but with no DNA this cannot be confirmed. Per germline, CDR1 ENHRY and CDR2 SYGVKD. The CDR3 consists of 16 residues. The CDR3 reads CAISPDSRRGNSPLHF.

The chain's CDR3 is CASSLNVGSSEQFF. This chain uses TRBV5-1 with TRBJ2-1. This CDR3 contains 14 residues. CDR1 and CDR2 (germline): SGHRS, YFSETQ.

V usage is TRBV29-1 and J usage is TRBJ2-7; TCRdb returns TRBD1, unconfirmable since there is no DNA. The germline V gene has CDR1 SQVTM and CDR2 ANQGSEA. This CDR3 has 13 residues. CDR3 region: CSVWDRGWAEQYF.

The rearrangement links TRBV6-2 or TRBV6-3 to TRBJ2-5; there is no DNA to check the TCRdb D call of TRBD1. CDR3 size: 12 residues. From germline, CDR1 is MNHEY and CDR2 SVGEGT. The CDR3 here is CASSSGTTTQYF.

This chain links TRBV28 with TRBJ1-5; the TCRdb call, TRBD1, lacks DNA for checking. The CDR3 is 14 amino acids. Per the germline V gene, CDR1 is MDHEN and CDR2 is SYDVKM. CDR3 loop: CASRNGGRSETQHF.